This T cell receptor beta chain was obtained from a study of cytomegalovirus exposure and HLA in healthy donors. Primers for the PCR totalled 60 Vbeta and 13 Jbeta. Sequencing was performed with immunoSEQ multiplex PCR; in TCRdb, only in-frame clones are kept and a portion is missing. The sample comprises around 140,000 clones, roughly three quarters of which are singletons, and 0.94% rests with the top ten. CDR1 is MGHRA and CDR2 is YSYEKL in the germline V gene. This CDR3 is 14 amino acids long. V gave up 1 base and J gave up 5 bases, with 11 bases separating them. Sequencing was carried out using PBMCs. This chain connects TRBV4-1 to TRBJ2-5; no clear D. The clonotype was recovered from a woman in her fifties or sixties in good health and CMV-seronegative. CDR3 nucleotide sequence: TGCGCCAGCAGCCAAGTTCTGGCTGTTGAGACCCAGTACTTC. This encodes CASSQVLAVETQYF.